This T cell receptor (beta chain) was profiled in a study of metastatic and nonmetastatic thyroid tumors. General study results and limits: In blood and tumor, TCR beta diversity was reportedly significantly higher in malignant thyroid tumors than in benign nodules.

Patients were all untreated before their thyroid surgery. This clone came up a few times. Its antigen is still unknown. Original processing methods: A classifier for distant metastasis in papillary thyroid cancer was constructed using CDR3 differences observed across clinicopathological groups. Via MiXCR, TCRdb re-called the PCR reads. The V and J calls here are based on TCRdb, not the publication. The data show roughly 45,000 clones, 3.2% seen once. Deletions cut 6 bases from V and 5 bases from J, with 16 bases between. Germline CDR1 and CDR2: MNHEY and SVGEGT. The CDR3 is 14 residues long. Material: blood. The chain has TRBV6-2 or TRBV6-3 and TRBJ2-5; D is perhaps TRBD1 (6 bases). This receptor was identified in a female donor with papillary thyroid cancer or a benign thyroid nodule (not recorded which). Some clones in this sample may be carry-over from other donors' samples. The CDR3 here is CASSSTGWLETQYF. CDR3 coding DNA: TGTGCCAGCAGCTCGACAGGTTGGCTGGAGACCCAGTACTTC.